The text below deals with one T cell receptor (beta chain). Trimming shortened V by 2 bases and J by 7 bases, and 12 bases separated the two germline ends. The CDR3 has 15 amino acids. These data originate in a study of T-cell memory formation after mild COVID-19. TCRdb ran MiXCR on the 5' RACE reads and lists one entry per CDR3 protein. This table holds a few hundred thousand distinct CDR3 sequences, approximately 22% found once. Sequences were obtained from PBMCs or a T cell subset sorted from them (not recorded which). The J gene is TRBJ1-6, the V gene TRBV12-3 or TRBV12-4; D is unresolved. The receptor was derived from a man aged 18 to 29 who had mild COVID-19 (a few samples of this study predate the infection). Cell type and time point are not known. CDR3 in amino acids: CASSLQPPGNSPLHF. CDR3 bases: TGTGCCAGCAGTTTACAGCCTCCGGGGAATTCACCCCTCCACTTT.